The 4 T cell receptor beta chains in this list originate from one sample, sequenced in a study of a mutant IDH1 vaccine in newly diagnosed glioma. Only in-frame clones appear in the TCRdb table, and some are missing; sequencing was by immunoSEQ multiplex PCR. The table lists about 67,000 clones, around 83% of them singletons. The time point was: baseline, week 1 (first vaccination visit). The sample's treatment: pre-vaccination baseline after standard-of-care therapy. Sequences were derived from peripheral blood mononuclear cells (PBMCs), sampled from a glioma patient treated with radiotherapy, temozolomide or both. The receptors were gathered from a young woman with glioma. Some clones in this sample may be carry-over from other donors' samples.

For the CDR3, the DNA is TGTGCCATCAGCGAGACAGGGGGGCAAGAGACCCAGTACTTC. This encodes CAISETGGQETQYF. V and J are TRBV10-3 and TRBJ2-5; 9 bases are a match to TRBD1. CDR3 length: 14 residues. V dropped 6 bases and J dropped 2; count of bases not matched to a gene: 4. Germline V gene sequence: CDR1 ENHRY, CDR2 SYGVKD.

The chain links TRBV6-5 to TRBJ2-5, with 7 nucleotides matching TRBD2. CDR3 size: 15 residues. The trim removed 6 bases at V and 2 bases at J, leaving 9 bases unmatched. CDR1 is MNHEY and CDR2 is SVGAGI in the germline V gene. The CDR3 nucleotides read TGTGCCAGCAGGGCGCGCGGGAGCGAGCAAGAGACCCAGTACTTC. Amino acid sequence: CASRARGSEQETQYF.

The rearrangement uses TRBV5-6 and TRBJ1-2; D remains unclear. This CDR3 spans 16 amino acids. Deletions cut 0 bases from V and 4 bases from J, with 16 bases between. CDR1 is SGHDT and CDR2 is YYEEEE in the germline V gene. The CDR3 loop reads CASSLGVGSAPYGYTF. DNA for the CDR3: TGTGCCAGCAGCTTGGGGGTGGGATCTGCACCCTATGGCTACACCTTC.

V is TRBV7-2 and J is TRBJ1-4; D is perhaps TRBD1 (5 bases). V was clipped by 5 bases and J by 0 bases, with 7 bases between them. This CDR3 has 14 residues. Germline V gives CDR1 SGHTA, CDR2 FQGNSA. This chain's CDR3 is CASSRGTTNEKLFF. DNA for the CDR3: TGTGCCAGCAGCCGGGGGACAACTAATGAAAAACTGTTTTTT. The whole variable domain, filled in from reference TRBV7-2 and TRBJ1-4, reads GAGVSQSPSNKVTEKGKDVELRCDPISGHTALYWYRQSLGQGLEFLIYFQGNSAPDKSGLPSDRFSAERTGGSVSTLTIQRTQQEDSAVYLCASSRGTTNEKLFFGSGTQLSVL.